Included here is one T cell receptor beta chain sequence, with context. These data belong to a study of PD-1 blockade in classical Hodgkin lymphoma. Measured with immunoSEQ multiplex PCR; TCRdb has only the in-frame clones, and not every one. The profile shows about 13,000 clones, 90% to 95% of them singletons. All patients relapsed after autologous stem cell transplantation, and brentuximab vedotin exposure varied. Per germline, CDR1 SGHAT and CDR2 FQDESV (reference sequence). The CDR3 runs 15 residues. The junction had 7 bases not matched to a gene; V was cut back by 2 bases and J by 6 bases. The rearrangement uses TRBV11-1 and TRBJ2-5; 9 positions agree with TRBD2. This sequence originates from a human donor with classical Hodgkin lymphoma. Sequences were derived from peripheral blood mononuclear cells (PBMCs), sampled at baseline. The CDR3 reads CASSLYAGGPQTQYF. CDR3 DNA sequence: TGTGCCAGCAGCTTATATGCGGGAGGGCCACAGACCCAGTACTTC.